This T cell receptor beta chain derives from a study of blood T cells in healthy people across ages. A second roughly 6 to 12 cycle PCR used barcoded and J-beta primers. TCRdb recomputed calls from the 5' RACE reads with MiXCR, one row per CDR3 protein. The table has some 800,000 distinct CDR3 sequences, 20% to 25% seen once; the top ten hold under 4.5%. CDR1 and CDR2 (germline): DFQATT, SNEGSKA (reference sequence). CDR3 length: 14 amino acids. Trimming removed 3 bases at V and 5 bases at J, with 14 bases between. This clonotype was observed a few times. The same data also contributed to another study, on T cells of mothers and their children. As that study records: The yield was over 9 million TCR beta CDR3 reads from each mother and around 2.9 million from each child.

The chain uses TRBV20-1 and TRBJ2-1; the D call may be TRBD1 or TRBD2 (5 bases each). The clonotype was recovered from a boy between 10 and 17 years old in good health. Sample: blood. CDR3 in amino acids: CSASLGENHNEQFF. Written as DNA, the CDR3 is TGCAGTGCTAGTCTGGGGGAGAACCACAATGAGCAGTTCTTC.